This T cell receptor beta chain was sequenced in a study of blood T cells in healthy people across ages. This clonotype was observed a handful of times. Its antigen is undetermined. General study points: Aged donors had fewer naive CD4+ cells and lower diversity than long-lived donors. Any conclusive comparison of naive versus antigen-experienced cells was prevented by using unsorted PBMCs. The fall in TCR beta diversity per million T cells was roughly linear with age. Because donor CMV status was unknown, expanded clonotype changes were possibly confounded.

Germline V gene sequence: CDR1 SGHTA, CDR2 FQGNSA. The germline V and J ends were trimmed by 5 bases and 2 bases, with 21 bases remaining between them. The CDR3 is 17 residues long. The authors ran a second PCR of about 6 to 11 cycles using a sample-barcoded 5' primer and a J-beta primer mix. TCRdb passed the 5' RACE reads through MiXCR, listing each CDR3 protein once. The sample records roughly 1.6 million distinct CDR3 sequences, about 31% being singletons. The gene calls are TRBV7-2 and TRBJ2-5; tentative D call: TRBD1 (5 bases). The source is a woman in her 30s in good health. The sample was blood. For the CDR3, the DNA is TGTGCCAGCAGCCCCCCCTTGGGTAGGACAAAGCAAGAGACCCAGTACTTC. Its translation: CASSPPLGRTKQETQYF.